This passage covers 21 T cell receptor beta chains from one sample sequenced in a study of cytomegalovirus exposure and HLA in healthy donors. PCR was performed using 60 Vbeta and 13 Jbeta primers. The data were produced by immunoSEQ multiplex PCR, yet TCRdb's version contains in-frame clones alone and is incomplete. This sample yields some 67,000 clones, of which 80% to 90% are seen a single time; roughly 2.9% belongs to the top ten. The specimen sequenced was PBMCs. These receptors were collected from a woman between 25 and 40 years old in good health and CMV-seronegative.

This clone was observed once. This chain connects TRBV19 to TRBJ1-1, with unresolved D. The CDR3 has 13 amino acids. Per the germline V gene, CDR1 is LNHDA and CDR2 is SQIVND (reference sequence). Trimming removed 3 bases from V and 1 base from J, with 6 bases in between. As DNA, the CDR3 is TGTGCCAGTAGTATTCAGGAGAACACTGAAGCTTTCTTT. Translation: CASSIQENTEAFF.

The chain combines TRBV6-5 with TRBJ2-7, with 9 bases aligning to TRBD1. The CDR3 sequence is 13 residues long. The V and J ends lost 7 bases and 3 bases, in that order; junction bases with no gene match: 4. Germline values: CDR1 MNHEY, CDR2 SVGAGI. Here the CDR3 reads CASTLTGGYEQYF. The DNA of the CDR3 is TGTGCCAGCACTTTGACAGGGGGCTACGAGCAGTACTTC.

V usage is TRBV28 and J usage is TRBJ2-1; 8 positions agree with TRBD2. V dropped 4 bases and J dropped 15; count of bases not matched to a gene: 8. Looked up from germline, CDR1 is MDHEN and CDR2 is SYDVKM. The CDR3 length is 12 residues. The CDR3 spells CASSSGGGTAFF. Here the CDR3 DNA reads TGTGCCAGCAGTTCCGGGGGGGGGACGGCGTTCTTC.

The chain is built from TRBV10-2 and TRBJ2-2; TRBD2 agrees at 8 bases. Germline V lookup: CDR1 WSHSY, CDR2 SAAADI. Trimming cost V 0 bases and J 1 base; bases outside gene matches: 1. CDR3 length equals 16 residues. CDR3 residues: CASSESSGENTGELFF. The CDR3 DNA reads as TGCGCCAGCAGTGAGTCTAGCGGGGAGAACACCGGGGAGCTGTTTTTT.

The V call is TRBV9, the J call TRBJ2-2, with 10 bases lining up with TRBD1. The CDR3 is made up of 18 amino acids. After removal of 6 bases from V and 5 bases from J, the junction contained 16 bases not matched to a gene. Germline loops: CDR1 SGDLS, CDR2 YYNGEE. The chain's CDR3 is CASTRTGGTGGDTGELFF. The CDR3 DNA follows: TGTGCCAGCACAAGGACAGGGGGAACGGGGGGGGATACCGGGGAGCTGTTTTTT.

The chain carries TRBV7-9 and TRBJ2-1, with D unresolved. CDR3 length: 14 residues. V was clipped by 3 bases and J by 4 bases, with 10 bases between them. Germline values: CDR1 SEHNR, CDR2 FQNEAQ (reference sequence). CDR3 in amino acids: CASSFGQNYNEQFF. The CDR3 nucleotides read TGTGCCAGCAGCTTTGGGCAGAATTACAATGAGCAGTTCTTC.

This clone was counted a few times. The rearrangement uses TRBV7-9 and TRBJ1-6; TRBD1 might be the D (5 bases). The CDR3 consists of 19 residues. Trimming shortened V by 1 base and J by 0 bases, and 16 bases separated the two germline ends. Germline V gene lookup returns CDR1 SEHNR and CDR2 FQNEAQ (reference sequence). The CDR3: CASSLGGDSLSSYNSPLHF. Written as DNA, the CDR3 is TGTGCCAGCAGCTTAGGAGGCGACAGCTTGAGCTCCTATAATTCACCCCTCCACTTT.

The chain couples TRBV19 to TRBJ2-1; 14 positions match TRBD2. After removal of 1 base from V and 9 bases from J, the junction contained 5 bases not matched to a gene. CDR1 and CDR2 from the germline V gene are LNHDA and SQIVND (reference sequence). The CDR3 has 16 residues. CDR3 loop: CASSIGLAGGLIEQFF. The CDR3 bases are TGTGCCAGTAGTATAGGACTAGCGGGGGGGTTAATTGAGCAGTTCTTC.

The sample holds a few counts of this clone. V and J are TRBV6-5 and TRBJ2-7; D might be TRBD1 (6 bases). The CDR3 has 13 amino acids. The germline gives CDR1 MNHEY, CDR2 SVGAGI. Trimming cost V 2 bases and J 2 bases, with 7 bases left between them. The CDR3 is CASSYTGTYEQYF. The CDR3 region has the DNA TGTGCCAGCAGTTACACAGGGACCTACGAGCAGTACTTC.

The J gene is TRBJ1-1, the V gene TRBV7-7; 7 bases align to TRBD1. Trimming took 4 bases from V and 8 from J; bases not matched to a gene: 7. The CDR3 consists of 13 residues. CDR1 is SSHAT and CDR2 is FNYEAQ in the germline V gene (reference sequence). The CDR3, as DNA: TGTGCCAGCAGCTCTAACAGGGGCACAGAAGCTTTCTTT. It yields the protein CASSSNRGTEAFF.

The chain is built from TRBV27 and TRBJ2-5; 7 bases line up with TRBD1. J lost 2 bases, V lost 4 bases, and 7 bases had no gene match. The germline gives CDR1 MNHEY, CDR2 SMNVEV (reference sequence). The CDR3 contains 15 residues. CDR3 loop: CASSSDRDEQETQYF. Written as DNA, the CDR3 is TGTGCCAGCAGTTCTGACAGGGACGAACAAGAGACCCAGTACTTC.

This chain connects TRBV5-1 to TRBJ2-5, with 8 nucleotides matching TRBD2. CDR3 length: 14 amino acids. In germline, CDR1 is SGHRS, CDR2 YFSETQ. V lost 1 base, J lost 4 bases, and 3 bases stayed unmatched. CDR3: CASSLISGAETQYF. CDR3 DNA sequence: TGCGCCAGCAGCTTGATTAGCGGGGCAGAGACCCAGTACTTC.

This clone was observed a handful of times. The V call is TRBV7-2, the J call TRBJ2-1; TRBD1 matches 10 bases. The CDR3 is made up of 16 amino acids. Germline CDR1 and CDR2: SGHTA and FQGNSA. Germline trimming cut 5 bases from V and 0 bases from J; bases unmatched to any gene: 4. The DNA for the CDR3 is TGTGCCAGCAGCCACCGGGACAGGGGCTCCTACAATGAGCAGTTCTTC. Its translation: CASSHRDRGSYNEQFF.

CDR3 nucleotide sequence: TGTGCCAGCAGCCTTGGACCGGGAGGAAAACTGTTTTTT. Amino acids: CASSLGPGGKLFF. This chain uses TRBV14 with TRBJ1-4; D is unresolved. Germline V gene sequence: CDR1 SGHDN, CDR2 FVKESK. This CDR3 is built from 13 residues. Between the trimmed V and J ends, which lost 4 bases and 10 bases, there was a span of 13 bases. Looking up the rest from reference TRBV14 and TRBJ1-4 gives the full variable domain: EAGVTQFPSHSVIEKGQTVTLRCDPISGHDNLYWYRRVMGKEIKFLLHFVKESKQDESGMPNNRFLAERTGGTYSTLKVQPAELEDSGVYFCASSLGPGGKLFFGSGTQLSVL.

This clone was detected only a few times. The chain combines TRBV5-4 with TRBJ2-1, with D maybe TRBD2 (6 bases). The CDR3 consists of 14 residues. Trimming took 5 bases from V and 8 from J, leaving 17 bases between them. Germline V CDR1 and CDR2: SGHNT, YYREEE (reference sequence). Written as DNA, the CDR3 is TGTGCCAGCAGAGAAAATTGGAGGGGCTATGAGCAGTTCTTC. Translation: CASRENWRGYEQFF.

The DNA of the CDR3 is TGTGCCAGCAGCGTAGACAGGGTGAACACTGAAGCTTTCTTT. It codes for CASSVDRVNTEAFF. V is TRBV9 and J is TRBJ1-1, with D tentatively TRBD1 (6 bases). This CDR3 region has 14 residues. V gave up 0 bases and J gave up 0 bases, with 6 bases separating them. Germline V CDR1 and CDR2: SGDLS, YYNGEE.

The rearrangement links TRBV5-6 to TRBJ2-1; 7 bases agree with TRBD1. This CDR3 contains 15 residues. CDR1 SGHDT and CDR2 YYEEEE come from the germline V gene. The trim removed 0 bases at V and 0 bases at J, leaving 0 bases unmatched. The CDR3 is CASSLGDSSYNEQFF. CDR3 in DNA: TGTGCCAGCAGCTTGGGGGACAGCTCCTACAATGAGCAGTTCTTC.

There are a few counts of this clone. The rearrangement links TRBV5-8 to TRBJ1-1; D gene uncertain. The V and J ends lost 2 bases and 0 bases respectively, with 5 bases between them. Germline CDR1 SGHTS, CDR2 YDEGEE. This CDR3 region has 13 residues. The CDR3 DNA sequence: TGTGCCAGCAGCTTTTCTATGAACACTGAAGCTTTCTTT. Translation gives CASSFSMNTEAFF.

This chain connects TRBV5-5 to TRBJ1-6; D is ambiguous. V lost 4 bases and J 7 bases, leaving 15 bases between the germline ends. The germline CDR1 and CDR2 sequences are SGHKS and YYEKEE (reference sequence). The CDR3 totals 15 residues. CDR3: CASSLRHSSNSPLHF. For the CDR3, the DNA is TGTGCCAGCAGCCTCAGACATTCGAGCAATTCACCCCTCCACTTT.

The rearrangement joins TRBV5-1 to TRBJ2-1, with TRBD2 as a possible D gene (6 bases). V lost 6 bases to trimming and J lost 5 bases, with 12 bases between them. Per germline, CDR1 SGHRS and CDR2 YFSETQ. The CDR3 sequence is 13 residues long. CDR3 DNA sequence: TGCGCCAGCACCGAAGGACTAAACAATGAGCAGTTCTTC. Encoded protein: CASTEGLNNEQFF.

The chain links TRBV18 to TRBJ1-1; the D gene is possibly TRBD1 (5 bases). Germline V gene sequence: CDR1 KGHSH, CDR2 LQKENI. This CDR3 has 16 residues. V dropped 1 base and J dropped 4 bases, with 16 bases sitting between them. CDR3 DNA sequence: TGTGCCAGCTCACCACGGGCAGGGAGGGATGGCACTGAAGCTTTCTTT. Encoded protein: CASSPRAGRDGTEAFF. The full variable domain, its missing parts supplied by reference TRBV18 and TRBJ1-1, is NAGVMQNPRHLVRRRGQEARLRCSPMKGHSHVYWYRQLPEEGLKFMVYLQKENIIDESGMPKERFSAEFPKEGPSILRIQQVVRGDSAAYFCASSPRAGRDGTEAFFGQGTRLTVV.